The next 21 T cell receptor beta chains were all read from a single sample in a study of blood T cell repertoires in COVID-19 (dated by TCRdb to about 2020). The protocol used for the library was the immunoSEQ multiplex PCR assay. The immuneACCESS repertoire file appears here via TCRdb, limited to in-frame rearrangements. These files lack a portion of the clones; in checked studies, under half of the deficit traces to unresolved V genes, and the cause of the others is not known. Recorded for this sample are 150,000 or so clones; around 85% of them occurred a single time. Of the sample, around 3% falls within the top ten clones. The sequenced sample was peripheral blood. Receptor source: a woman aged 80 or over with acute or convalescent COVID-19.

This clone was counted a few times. The CDR3 bases are TGTGCCAGCAGCTCCAGCGCCCTCTCTCGGGGCTACACCTTC. It codes for CASSSSALSRGYTF. The J gene is TRBJ1-2, the V gene TRBV7-8; the D is unclear. The CDR3 contains 14 residues. CDR1 and CDR2 (germline): SGHVS, FQNEAQ. Trimming left V 4 bases short and J 8 bases short, with 17 bases between.

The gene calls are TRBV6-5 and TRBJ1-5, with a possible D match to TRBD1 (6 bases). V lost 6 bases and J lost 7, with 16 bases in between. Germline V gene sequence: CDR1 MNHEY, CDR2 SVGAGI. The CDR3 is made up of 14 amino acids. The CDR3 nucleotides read TGTGCCAGCAGGATACAGGGCAGGATACAGCCCCAGCATTTT. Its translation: CASRIQGRIQPQHF.

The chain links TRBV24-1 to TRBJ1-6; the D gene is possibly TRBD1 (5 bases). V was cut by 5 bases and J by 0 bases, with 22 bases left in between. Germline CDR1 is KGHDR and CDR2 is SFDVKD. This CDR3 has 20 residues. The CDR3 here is CATSAPPRGGLNSYNSPLHF. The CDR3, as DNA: TGTGCCACCAGTGCCCCCCCGCGGGGGGGGTTAAACTCCTATAATTCACCCCTCCACTTT.

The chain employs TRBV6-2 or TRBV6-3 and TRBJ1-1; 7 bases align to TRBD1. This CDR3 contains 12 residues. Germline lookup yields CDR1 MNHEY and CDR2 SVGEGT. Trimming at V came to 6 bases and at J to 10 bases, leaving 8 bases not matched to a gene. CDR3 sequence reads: CASSSGQVRAFF. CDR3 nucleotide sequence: TGTGCCAGCAGCTCCGGACAGGTTCGAGCTTTCTTT.

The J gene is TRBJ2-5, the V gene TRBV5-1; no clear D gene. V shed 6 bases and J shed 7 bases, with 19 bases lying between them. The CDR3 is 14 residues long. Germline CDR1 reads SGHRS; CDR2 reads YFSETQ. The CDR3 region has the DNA TGCGCCAGCATCCCTGACTCCGAAGGCGGGACCCAGTACTTC. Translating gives CASIPDSEGGTQYF.

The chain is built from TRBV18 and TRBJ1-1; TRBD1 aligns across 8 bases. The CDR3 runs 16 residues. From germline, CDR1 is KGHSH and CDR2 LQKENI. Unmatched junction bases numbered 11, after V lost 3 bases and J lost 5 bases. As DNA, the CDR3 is TGTGCCAGCTCACCCTCAGGGGGCGCGGAGGGGACTGAAGCTTTCTTT. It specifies CASSPSGGAEGTEAFF. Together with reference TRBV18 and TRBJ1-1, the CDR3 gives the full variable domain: NAGVMQNPRHLVRRRGQEARLRCSPMKGHSHVYWYRQLPEEGLKFMVYLQKENIIDESGMPKERFSAEFPKEGPSILRIQQVVRGDSAAYFCASSPSGGAEGTEAFFGQGTRLTVV.

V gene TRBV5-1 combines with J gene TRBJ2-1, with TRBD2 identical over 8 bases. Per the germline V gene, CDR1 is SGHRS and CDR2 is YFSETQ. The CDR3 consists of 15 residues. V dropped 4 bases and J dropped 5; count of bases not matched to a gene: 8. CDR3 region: CASSAQRLAHNEQFF. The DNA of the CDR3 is TGCGCCAGCAGCGCACAACGACTAGCGCACAATGAGCAGTTCTTC.

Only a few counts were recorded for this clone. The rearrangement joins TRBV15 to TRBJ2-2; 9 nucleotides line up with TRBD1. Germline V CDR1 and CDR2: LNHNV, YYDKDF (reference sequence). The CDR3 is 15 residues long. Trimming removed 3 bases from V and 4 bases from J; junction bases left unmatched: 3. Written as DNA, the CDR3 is TGTGCCACCAGCAGGACAGGGGGAGTCACCGGGGAGCTGTTTTTT. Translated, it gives CATSRTGGVTGELFF.

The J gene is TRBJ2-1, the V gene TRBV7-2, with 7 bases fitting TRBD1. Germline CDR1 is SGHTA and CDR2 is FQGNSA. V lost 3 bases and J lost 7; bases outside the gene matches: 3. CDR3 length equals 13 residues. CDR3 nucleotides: TGTGCCAGCAGCTTGGAGACAGGGAATGAGCAGTTCTTC. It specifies CASSLETGNEQFF.

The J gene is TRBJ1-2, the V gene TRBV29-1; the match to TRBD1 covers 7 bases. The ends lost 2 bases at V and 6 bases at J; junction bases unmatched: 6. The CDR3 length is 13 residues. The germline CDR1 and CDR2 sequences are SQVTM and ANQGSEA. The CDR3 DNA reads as TGCAGCGTTGAAAAAGGGGGCGGCGATGGCTACACCTTC. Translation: CSVEKGGGDGYTF.

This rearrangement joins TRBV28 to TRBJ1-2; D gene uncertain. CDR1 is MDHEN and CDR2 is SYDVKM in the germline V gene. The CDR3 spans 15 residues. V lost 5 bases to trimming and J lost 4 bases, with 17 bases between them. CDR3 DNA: TGTGCCAGCAGTCCCTTCGCGTGGGCCTTCTATGGCTACACCTTC. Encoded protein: CASSPFAWAFYGYTF.

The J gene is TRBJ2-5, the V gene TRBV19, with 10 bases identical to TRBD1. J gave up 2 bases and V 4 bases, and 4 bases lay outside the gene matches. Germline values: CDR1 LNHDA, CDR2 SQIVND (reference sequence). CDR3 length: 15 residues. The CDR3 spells CASSTGTGDQETQYF. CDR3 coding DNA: TGTGCCAGTAGTACCGGGACAGGGGATCAAGAGACCCAGTACTTC. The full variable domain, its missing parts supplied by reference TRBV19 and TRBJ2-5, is DGGITQSPKYLFRKEGQNVTLSCEQNLNHDAMYWYRQDPGQGLRLIYYSQIVNDFQKGDIAEGYSVSREKKESFPLTVTSAQKNPTAFYLCASSTGTGDQETQYFGPGTRLLVL.

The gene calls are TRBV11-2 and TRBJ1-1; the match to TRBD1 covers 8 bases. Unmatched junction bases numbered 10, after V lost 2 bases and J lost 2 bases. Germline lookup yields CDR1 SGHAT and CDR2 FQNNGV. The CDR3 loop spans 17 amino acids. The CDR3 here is CASSLLGPGQGNTEAFF. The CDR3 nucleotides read TGTGCCAGCAGCTTATTGGGCCCAGGACAGGGTAACACTGAAGCTTTCTTT.

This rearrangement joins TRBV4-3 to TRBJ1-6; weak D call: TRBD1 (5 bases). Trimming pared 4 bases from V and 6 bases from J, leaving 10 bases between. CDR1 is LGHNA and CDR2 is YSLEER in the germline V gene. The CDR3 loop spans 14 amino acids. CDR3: CASSLQGANSPLHF. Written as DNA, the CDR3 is TGCGCCAGCAGCCTACAAGGGGCTAATTCACCCCTCCACTTT.

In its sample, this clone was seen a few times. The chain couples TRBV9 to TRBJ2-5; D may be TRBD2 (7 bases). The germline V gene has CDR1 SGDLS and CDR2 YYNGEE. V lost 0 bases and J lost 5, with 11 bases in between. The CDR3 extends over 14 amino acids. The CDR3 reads CASSVAGGDETQYF. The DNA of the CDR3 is TGTGCCAGCAGCGTAGCGGGGGGCGACGAGACCCAGTACTTC. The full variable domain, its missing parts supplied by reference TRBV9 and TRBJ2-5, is DSGVTQTPKHLITATGQRVTLRCSPRSGDLSVYWYQQSLDQGLQFLIQYYNGEERAKGNILERFSAQQFPDLHSELNLSSLELGDSALYFCASSVAGGDETQYFGPGTRLLVL.

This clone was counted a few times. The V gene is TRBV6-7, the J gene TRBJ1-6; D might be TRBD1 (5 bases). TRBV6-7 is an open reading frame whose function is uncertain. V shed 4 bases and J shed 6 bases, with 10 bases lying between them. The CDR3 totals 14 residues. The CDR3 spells CASSCGDSNSPLHF. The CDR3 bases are TGTGCCAGCAGTTGTGGGGACTCTAATTCACCCCTCCACTTT.

CDR3 DNA sequence: TGTGCCAGCAGCTTAGGGACAGGGCGCAATTCACCCCTCCACTTT. It yields the protein CASSLGTGRNSPLHF. The J gene is TRBJ1-6, the V gene TRBV5-4; TRBD1 matches 9 bases. Germline V gene data show CDR1 as SGHNT and CDR2 as YYREEE (reference sequence). This CDR3 is 15 amino acids long. The junction had 4 bases not matched to a gene; V was cut back by 2 bases and J by 7 bases.

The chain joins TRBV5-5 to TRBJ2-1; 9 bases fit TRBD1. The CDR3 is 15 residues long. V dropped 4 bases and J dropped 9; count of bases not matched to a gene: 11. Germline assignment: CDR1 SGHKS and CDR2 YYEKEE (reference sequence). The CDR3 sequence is CASSLRTGAGIEQFF. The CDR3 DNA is TGTGCCAGCAGCCTCCGGACAGGGGCAGGAATTGAGCAGTTCTTC.

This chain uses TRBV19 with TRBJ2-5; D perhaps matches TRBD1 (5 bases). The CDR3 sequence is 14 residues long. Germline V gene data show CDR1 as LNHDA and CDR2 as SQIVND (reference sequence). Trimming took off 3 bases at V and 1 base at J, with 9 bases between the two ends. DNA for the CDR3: TGTGCCAGTAGTATTTGGGGCCGCCAAGAGACCCAGTACTTC. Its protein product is CASSIWGRQETQYF.

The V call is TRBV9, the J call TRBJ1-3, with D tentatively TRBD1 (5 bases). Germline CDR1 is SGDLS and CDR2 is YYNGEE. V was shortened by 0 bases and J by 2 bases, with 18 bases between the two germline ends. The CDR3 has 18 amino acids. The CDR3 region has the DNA TGTGCCAGCAGCGTAGGACCGGGGGGTGGCGGCGCTGGAAACACCATATATTTT. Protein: CASSVGPGGGGAGNTIYF.

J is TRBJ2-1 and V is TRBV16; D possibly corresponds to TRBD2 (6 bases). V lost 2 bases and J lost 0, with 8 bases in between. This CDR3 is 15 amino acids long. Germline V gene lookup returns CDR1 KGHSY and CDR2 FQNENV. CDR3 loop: CASSQGLNSYNEQFF. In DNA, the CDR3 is TGTGCCAGCAGCCAAGGACTAAACTCCTACAATGAGCAGTTCTTC.